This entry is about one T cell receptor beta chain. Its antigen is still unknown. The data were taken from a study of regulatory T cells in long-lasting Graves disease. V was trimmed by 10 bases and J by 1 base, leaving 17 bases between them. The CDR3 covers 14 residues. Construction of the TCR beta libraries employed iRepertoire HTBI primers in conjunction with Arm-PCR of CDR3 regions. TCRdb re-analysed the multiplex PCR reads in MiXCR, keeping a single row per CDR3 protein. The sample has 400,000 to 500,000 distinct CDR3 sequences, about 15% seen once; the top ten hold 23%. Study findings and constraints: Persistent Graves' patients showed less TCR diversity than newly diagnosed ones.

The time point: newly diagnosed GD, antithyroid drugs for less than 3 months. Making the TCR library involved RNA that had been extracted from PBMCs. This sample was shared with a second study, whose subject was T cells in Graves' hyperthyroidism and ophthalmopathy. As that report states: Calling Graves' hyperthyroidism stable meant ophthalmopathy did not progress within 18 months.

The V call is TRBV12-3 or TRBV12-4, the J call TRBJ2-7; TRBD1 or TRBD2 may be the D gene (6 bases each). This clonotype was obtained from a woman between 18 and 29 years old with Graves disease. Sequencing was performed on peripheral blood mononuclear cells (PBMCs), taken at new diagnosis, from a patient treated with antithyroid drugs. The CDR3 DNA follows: TGTGCCACCCGGGGGCCTGAAGGTTCCTACGAGCAGTACTTC. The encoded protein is CATRGPEGSYEQYF.